This T cell receptor (beta chain) was obtained from a study of blood T cells in healthy people across ages (dated by TCRdb to between 2014 and 2017). In terms of the full investigation: In model experiments, template switching captured about one uniquely barcoded TCR beta cDNA molecule for every two T cells. Age-related changes in TCR beta repertoire diversity were measured in the study by deep sequencing normalized with unique cDNA molecular identifiers. Four age groups were formed from the donors: young (average roughly 15 years), middle-aged (approximately 39), aged (around 62) and long-lived (around 80). To avoid experimental bias, donors of different ages were randomly spread across the sequencing lanes. For two donors (one aged 18 to 29 and one aged 80 or older), the study analyzed two additional independent replicas of 1 million unique cDNA reads from the same blood draw. What the work shows at the level of the full study, not this receptor alone: Compared with the aged group, the long-lived group had more naive CD4+ T cells, fewer expanded clones and increased TCR diversity, a pattern suggesting age selection. The percentage of naive T cells measured by flow cytometry correlated strongly with observed TCR beta diversity. Because donor CMV infection status was unknown, age-related changes in expanded clonotypes were potentially confounded. As age increased, observed TCR beta diversity per million T cells dropped in a roughly linear way, and a significant reduction was already evident by age 40. Estimates of total diversity based on one million sequenced T cells were regarded as lower bounds and as underestimates. Conclusive comparison of naive and antigen-experienced compartments was prevented by the profiling of bulk unsorted PBMCs.

Libraries were built with 5' RACE. Sequenced using an Illumina HiSeq 2500. A second PCR of roughly 7 to 12 cycles was run with a J-beta primer mix and a sample-barcoded 5' primer. Each TCR beta cDNA molecule received a unique molecular identifier from a template-switch 5' adaptor carrying 12 random nucleotides. Each sample yielded at least 3 million CDR3-containing paired-end reads. The Mint cDNA synthesis kit, primed by a TRBC-specific oligonucleotide, was used to synthesize first-strand cDNA from all RNA. After uracil-DNA glycosylase treatment, a first 18-cycle PCR used universal primers M1SS and BC2_uni_R on all cDNA. The study's processing was this. For normalization, 1 million high-quality reads were randomly selected from each sample, with every read carrying a distinct molecular identifier. Reads with shared molecular identifiers were discarded instead of being binned into consensus sequences. CDR3 identification, clonotype clustering and error correction used MiTCR with a Q25 quality threshold and the strictest error-elimination algorithm. A nonparametric unseen species model with Euler transformation was used to estimate a lower bound on total TCR beta diversity. TCRdb reran the public reads through fastp at Q25 and MiXCR, keeping productive beta chains. Each entry merges the rows of one CDR3 protein and shows their most common DNA and genes. For this entry, the V and J calls and clone size follow TCRdb and not the study's own pipeline. Within this sample are about 1.6 million distinct CDR3 sequences, with roughly 30% of them counted one time only. The top ten clones comprise approximately 10% of the sample.

Compared with germline, V lacks 5 bases and J lacks 5 bases; bases without a gene match: 11. Measured from the cysteine to the phenylalanine, the CDR3 is 17 residues long. Only the CDR3 DNA is retained, 51 bases long and in frame from the first base. According to the germline V gene (reference sequence), CDR1 reads SEHNR and CDR2 reads FQNEAQ. The sample holds a few counts of this clonotype. Its target antigen remains unknown. No base qualities exist here, and no much larger clone lies one base off it. Systemically healthy Caucasian individuals from Russia, 35 to 50 in total and aged about 6 to 95 years, were included as donors. Ten milliliters of peripheral blood were drawn from each donor into EDTA-treated Vacutainer tubes. Ficoll-Paque density-gradient centrifugation was used to isolate PBMCs, with at least 6 million per sample. Trizol reagent was used to extract total RNA from the PBMCs, yielding at least 5.5 micrograms per sample. The percentages of naive CD45RAhigh/CD27high T cells were determined by flow cytometry on a PBMC aliquot from every donor.

The receptor was derived from a woman between 25 and 40 years old in good health. The V and J genes are TRBV7-9 and TRBJ2-1; TRBD2 fits 11 bases in the junction. Input material: blood. The CDR3 protein is CASSPRSGRGDDNEQFF. The DNA is TGTGCCAGCAGCCCCCGTAGCGGGAGGGGCGACGACAATGAGCAGTTCTTC.